This T cell receptor (beta chain) was sequenced during a study of OX40 agonist ivuxolimab in advanced cancers. Study details: Intravenous ivuxolimab was administered to patients every 2 weeks at 0.01 to 10 mg/kg. Findings and caveats of the study: There was clonal expansion of CD4+ and CD8+ blood T cells by week 6 at 0.1 to 3.0 mg/kg. Low normalized T-cell clonal expansion also characterized some of the nonresponders.

Profiled with immunoSEQ multiplex PCR; TCRdb holds only in-frame clones, not every one. The sample records approximately 98,000 clones, 70% to 85% being singletons. Note on this clone: Its cognate antigen is unknown.

No patient had autoimmune disease or received systemic immunosuppression. Germline V gene sequence: CDR1 GTSNPN, CDR2 SVGIG (reference sequence). This CDR3 is 14 amino acids long. The V end was cut by 2 bases, the J end by 7 bases, with 17 bases between. The gene calls are TRBV30 and TRBJ1-2; D is possibly TRBD1 (6 bases). The TCR was taken from an adult with an advanced solid tumor such as melanoma, head and neck, liver or kidney cancer. The material was CD4+ or CD8+ T cells sorted from blood, obtained in a trial of the OX40 agonist ivuxolimab. The CDR3 DNA reads as TGTGCCTGGAGTTCACACCGGGACACTCTTGGCTACACCTTC. It specifies CAWSSHRDTLGYTF.